This T cell receptor (beta chain) comes out of a study of cytomegalovirus exposure and HLA in healthy donors. Whole-study context: Roughly 77 million unique TCRs from HLA-typed donors made up an early data release.

The primer mix had 60 Vbeta and 13 Jbeta primers. The method was immunoSEQ multiplex PCR; TCRdb's version includes in-frame clones alone and lacks a portion of them. The data show about 160,000 clones, with roughly 80% seen just once and 8.5% held by the top ten. The CDR3 extends over 16 amino acids. Germline V gene data show CDR1 as SGHVS and CDR2 as FQNEAQ. V lost 1 base and J lost 3, with 15 bases in between. This sequence joins TRBV7-8 and TRBJ2-5; D may be TRBD2 (6 bases). The sequence was obtained from a male donor in good health and CMV-seropositive. The source material was PBMCs. The CDR3 spells CASSLDSIRGEETQYF. CDR3 DNA sequence: TGTGCCAGCAGCTTAGACTCTATACGCGGGGAAGAGACCCAGTACTTC.